The rows below give T cell receptor beta chains drawn from one sample of a study of tumor-infiltrating lymphocytes in localized non-small cell lung cancer. Clones were sequenced by immunoSEQ multiplex PCR, and TCRdb holds only the in-frame ones, with some missing. Of roughly 6,000 clones detected, 71% appear once; the ten largest clones hold around 6.5%. The sequencing input was uninvolved lung tissue not adjacent to the tumor. The receptors derive from a human donor with non-small cell lung cancer. The CDR3 runs from the conserved cysteine through the conserved F or W. A D gene is named only where the DNA matches it firmly. Part of the rows lack a size; the others show once, few, many or a class for expanded clones.

-	TRBD1	TRBV28	TRBJ1-5	CASSRGQVNQPQHF	TGTGCCAGCAGCCGGGGACAGGTCAATCAGCCCCAGCATTTT
medium-sized	-	TRBV28	TRBJ2-7	CASTLGRTSYEQYF	TGTGCCAGCACCTTAGGACGGACTTCCTACGAGCAGTACTTC
once	-	TRBV27	TRBJ1-2	CASRRATKGGSYGYTF	TGTGCCAGCAGGAGAGCCACCAAGGGCGGGTCCTATGGCTACACCTTC
-	TRBD2	TRBV2	TRBJ2-1	CAGGGLAVYNEQFF	TGTGCCGGAGGAGGGCTAGCGGTCTACAATGAGCAGTTCTTC
-	-	TRBV29-1	TRBJ1-3	CSVEEWQGYSGNTIYF	TGCAGCGTTGAAGAGTGGCAGGGCTACTCTGGAAACACCATATATTTT
-	TRBD1	TRBV10-3	TRBJ2-5	CAISASDGTGRETQYF	TGTGCCATCAGTGCTTCCGATGGGACAGGGAGAGAGACCCAGTACTTC
-	-	TRBV5-6	TRBJ2-7	CASSSTREQYF	TGTGCCAGCAGTTCTACTCGCGAGCAGTACTTC
medium-sized	TRBD2	TRBV6-4	TRBJ2-1	CASSDSASGREMDEQFF	TGTGCCAGCAGTGACTCGGCTAGCGGGAGAGAGATGGATGAGCAGTTCTTC
-	TRBD1	TRBV6-5	TRBJ2-1	CASRSRDREQFF	TGTGCCAGCAGATCCCGGGACAGGGAGCAGTTCTTC
few	TRBD2	TRBV7-8	TRBJ2-2	CASSLAGLAGNTGELFF	TGTGCCAGCAGCTTAGCGGGACTAGCGGGAAACACCGGGGAGCTGTTTTTT
-	TRBD2	TRBV5-1	TRBJ2-5	CASSQLPTSGAETQYF	TGCGCCAGCAGCCAACTACCGACTAGCGGGGCAGAGACCCAGTACTTC
-	TRBD1	TRBV27	TRBJ1-6	CASSSRTGTGDSPLHF	TGTGCCAGCAGTTCCAGAACCGGGACAGGGGATTCACCCCTCCACTTT
-	-	TRBV7-6	TRBJ1-4	CASSVTLAELFF	TGTGCCAGCAGCGTCACCTTGGCGGAACTGTTTTTT
-	TRBD1	TRBV14	TRBJ1-5	CASSPSGTGNQPQHF	TGTGCCAGCAGCCCTTCCGGGACAGGCAATCAGCCCCAGCATTTT
-	TRBD1	TRBV15	TRBJ1-5	CATSREQGGANSNQPQHF	TGTGCCACCAGCAGAGAGCAGGGGGGGGCGAATAGCAATCAGCCCCAGCATTTT
-	-	TRBV7-9	TRBJ1-2	CASSLGDETTNYGYTF	TGTGCCAGCAGCTTAGGGGATGAGACAACTAACTATGGCTACACCTTC
-	TRBD2	TRBV27	TRBJ2-5	CASSSPGLAQETQYF	TGTGCCAGCAGTTCGCCGGGACTAGCCCAAGAGACCCAGTACTTC
-	-	TRBV7-2	TRBJ2-3	CASTLPLSGSEDTQYF	TGTGCCAGCACGTTACCCTTAAGCGGGTCGGAGGATACGCAGTATTTT
-	-	TRBV6-1	TRBJ2-7	CASNGPAGEQYF	TGTGCCAGCAATGGACCCGCGGGTGAGCAGTACTTC
-	TRBD1	TRBV4-1	TRBJ1-3	CASSPRQGNSGNTIYF	TGCGCCAGCAGCCCGAGACAGGGTAACTCTGGAAACACCATATATTTT
-	-	TRBV28	TRBJ1-2	CASSLGGAVNYGYTF	TGTGCCAGCAGTTTAGGGGGGGCTGTTAACTATGGCTACACCTTC
-	-	TRBV5-1	TRBJ2-3	CASSLLDFTDTQYF	TGCGCCAGCAGCTTGCTGGATTTCACAGATACGCAGTATTTT
-	-	TRBV27	TRBJ2-7	CASSFRQDSYEQYF	TGTGCCAGCAGTTTCCGGCAGGACTCCTACGAGCAGTACTTC
-	-	TRBV6-5	TRBJ1-3	CASRSDGGNTIYF	TGTGCCAGCAGAAGCGACGGTGGAAACACCATATATTTT
-	TRBD1	TRBV5-4	TRBJ2-7	CASMVPTGTGYEQYF	TGTGCCAGCATGGTTCCAACCGGGACAGGGTACGAGCAGTACTTC
-	TRBD2	TRBV5-6	TRBJ2-2	CASSLLRTSGGTGELFF	TGTGCCAGCAGCTTGTTGCGGACTAGCGGGGGCACCGGGGAGCTGTTTTTT
once	TRBD1	TRBV4-2	TRBJ1-2	CASSRDRDGYTF	TGTGCCAGCAGCCGGGACAGGGATGGCTACACCTTC
once	TRBD2	TRBV7-2	TRBJ2-5	CASSPAGVGETQYF	TGTGCCAGCAGCCCCGCGGGGGTGGGAGAGACCCAGTACTTC
-	-	TRBV14	TRBJ1-1	CASSQLYGAGNTEAFF	TGTGCCAGCAGCCAACTTTACGGGGCGGGGAACACTGAAGCTTTCTTT
-	-	TRBV14	TRBJ1-6	CASSRGNLNSPLHF	TGTGCCAGCAGCAGGGGAAATCTCAATTCACCCCTCCACTTT
-	TRBD1	TRBV7-9	TRBJ1-3	CASSSGGSGNTIYF	TGTGCCAGCAGCTCAGGGGGTTCAGGAAACACCATATATTTT
-	-	TRBV6-6	TRBJ2-7	CASSPTGITYEQYF	TGTGCCAGCAGCCCTACAGGGATCACCTACGAGCAGTACTTC
-	TRBD1	TRBV27	TRBJ1-5	CASSTRQGVSDQPQHF	TGTGCCAGCAGTACACGACAGGGGGTGAGCGATCAGCCCCAGCATTTT
few	TRBD1	TRBV7-2	TRBJ2-3	CASSFLTGGTDTQYF	TGTGCCAGCAGCTTCTTGACAGGGGGCACAGATACGCAGTATTTT
-	TRBD1	TRBV6-7	TRBJ1-4	CASSAPGQGNEKLFF	TGTGCCAGCAGTGCCCCGGGACAGGGTAATGAAAAACTGTTTTTT
-	-	TRBV28	TRBJ1-3	CASSLRSSGNTIYF	TGTGCCAGCAGTTTACGGAGCTCTGGAAACACCATATATTTT
few	-	TRBV20-1	TRBJ1-2	CSAKGGYTF	TGCAGTGCTAAGGGGGGCTACACCTTC
-	TRBD1	TRBV27	TRBJ1-1	CASRVGGIGTEAFF	TGTGCCAGCAGAGTAGGGGGCATAGGAACTGAAGCTTTCTTT
once	-	TRBV5-1	TRBJ1-1	CASSWEARGGTEAFF	TGCGCCAGCAGCTGGGAGGCCAGGGGAGGGACTGAAGCTTTCTTT
-	-	TRBV5-1	TRBJ2-2	CASTVTGYDTGELFF	TGCGCCAGCACTGTTACAGGGTATGACACCGGGGAGCTGTTTTTT
-	TRBD1	TRBV4-2	TRBJ2-2	CASSPDRVNTGELFF	TGTGCCAGCAGCCCCGACAGGGTTAACACCGGGGAGCTGTTTTTT
once	TRBD1	TRBV4-2	TRBJ2-7	CASSTSRDRGRGSYEQYF	TGTGCCAGCAGCACGTCCCGGGACAGGGGGCGAGGCTCCTACGAGCAGTACTTC
-	-	TRBV6-4	TRBJ1-1	CASSYSGRQSEAFF	TGTGCCAGCAGTTACTCCGGGCGCCAGTCCGAAGCTTTCTTT
-	TRBD2	TRBV6-1	TRBJ2-7	CASRSTSGPPYEQYF	TGTGCCAGCAGGAGCACTAGCGGGCCCCCCTACGAGCAGTACTTC
-	TRBD1	TRBV11-1	TRBJ2-7	CASQSRQGSLDEQYF	TGTGCCAGCCAATCCCGACAGGGAAGTCTCGACGAGCAGTACTTC
few	-	TRBV7-9	TRBJ2-3	CASSFLGLASEDTQYF	TGTGCCAGCAGCTTTTTGGGTCTAGCGAGCGAAGATACGCAGTATTTT
-	TRBD2	TRBV27	TRBJ2-7	CASSLGLAGGSSYEQYF	TGTGCCAGCAGTTTAGGACTAGCGGGAGGGAGCTCCTACGAGCAGTACTTC
-	-	TRBV20-1	TRBJ1-2	CSAKGGYTF	TGCAGTGCTAAAGGAGGCTACACCTTC
-	-	TRBV6-5	TRBJ2-1	CASSYSTGEPYNEQFF	TGTGCCAGCAGTTACTCGACCGGGGAGCCTTACAATGAGCAGTTCTTC
-	-	TRBV20-1	TRBJ2-7	CSARTPYEQYF	TGCAGTGCTAGAACACCCTACGAGCAGTACTTC
-	-	TRBV19	TRBJ2-3	CASGGASTDTQYF	TGTGCCAGCGGGGGCGCGAGCACAGATACGCAGTATTTT
-	-	TRBV19	TRBJ1-4	CASSTRDINEKLFF	TGTGCCAGTAGTACCCGGGACATTAATGAAAAACTGTTTTTT
once	-	TRBV28	TRBJ2-3	CASSSSLGRDTQYF	TGTGCCAGCAGTTCCTCCTTAGGGCGGGATACGCAGTATTTT
once	-	TRBV10-2	TRBJ2-3	CASRGTFEGDTQYF	TGCGCCAGCAGGGGGACCTTTGAGGGGGATACGCAGTATTTT
-	-	TRBV11-2	TRBJ1-5	CASSLGVGGGNQPQHF	TGTGCCAGCAGCTTAGGAGTAGGAGGGGGCAATCAGCCCCAGCATTTT
-	TRBD1	TRBV7-9	TRBJ2-1	CAGTGTGGKGNEQFF	TGTGCCGGGACCGGGACAGGGGGAAAGGGGAATGAGCAGTTCTTC
-	-	TRBV5-1	TRBJ2-2	CASSLNTGELFF	TGCGCCAGCAGCTTGAACACCGGGGAGCTGTTTTTT
-	-	TRBV9	TRBJ2-7	CASSVAGGRDEQYF	TGTGCCAGCAGCGTAGCCGGGGGGCGCGACGAGCAGTACTTC
-	-	TRBV7-9	TRBJ2-5	CASSLGSGVETQYF	TGTGCCAGCAGCTTAGGCTCAGGGGTGGAGACCCAGTACTTC